This T cell receptor beta chain derives from a study of blood T cells in healthy people across ages. It was with a sample-barcoded 5' primer and a J-beta primer mix that a second PCR of roughly 6 to 12 cycles was run. All samples gave at least 2.5 million CDR3-containing paired-end reads. MiXCR, run by TCRdb on the 5' RACE reads, gives a single entry per CDR3 protein. The sample has some 690,000 distinct CDR3 sequences; about 20% are singletons. Study-wide results and caveats: Expanded clonotype changes were possibly confounded by unknown donor CMV status. Per million T cells, TCR beta diversity dropped roughly linearly as age increased.

The sample providers were healthy Caucasian people from Russia, aged about 6 to 95. V shed 7 bases, J shed 5 bases, and the junction held 5 bases outside the gene matches. This CDR3 is built from 15 residues. As concerns this clonotype: The antigen is undetermined.

This TCR derives from a man between 65 and 79 years old in good health. V is TRBV12-3 or TRBV12-4 and J is TRBJ2-1; 13 bases fit TRBD2. Material for sequencing was blood. The CDR3 protein is CASNLGLAGHNEQFF. The CDR3 nucleotides are TGTGCCAGCAACTTGGGACTAGCGGGACACAATGAGCAGTTCTTC.